This TCR beta chain was sequenced for a study of T-cell reconstitution after alpha-beta-depleted transplantation in children. Findings of the study overall: Some patients' high day-60 TCRbeta diversity was attributed to recipient cells surviving conditioning. By about two months after transplant, alpha-beta T cells reportedly arose from several hundred graft clones that had expanded. T-cell counts and diversity at one year following transplant were attributed mainly to newly produced T cells.

TCRbeta library preparation incorporated unique molecular identifiers. TCRdb reprocessed the PCR reads with MiXCR, giving one entry per CDR3 protein. The table shows roughly 300,000 distinct CDR3 sequences, with around a tenth occurring only once. Trimming removed 3 bases from V and 7 bases from J; junction bases left unmatched: 12. The CDR3 runs to 15 residues. Per the germline V gene, CDR1 is DFQATT and CDR2 is SNEGSKA (reference sequence). In its sample, this clonotype was seen many times. The target antigen is unknown. The chain recombines TRBV20-1 with TRBJ2-4; 7 bases are a match to TRBD2. The TCR was taken from a male patient aged 2-10 years who had a stem cell transplant for chronic granulomatous disease, so the T cells may come from the graft donor. The sequencing used peripheral blood, collected 180 days after TCRalphabeta/CD19-depleted stem cell transplant. CDR3 coding DNA: TGCAGTGCTAGTTGGGGGAGGGCCCTCTTGAACATTCAGTACTTC. Translated, it gives CSASWGRALLNIQYF.